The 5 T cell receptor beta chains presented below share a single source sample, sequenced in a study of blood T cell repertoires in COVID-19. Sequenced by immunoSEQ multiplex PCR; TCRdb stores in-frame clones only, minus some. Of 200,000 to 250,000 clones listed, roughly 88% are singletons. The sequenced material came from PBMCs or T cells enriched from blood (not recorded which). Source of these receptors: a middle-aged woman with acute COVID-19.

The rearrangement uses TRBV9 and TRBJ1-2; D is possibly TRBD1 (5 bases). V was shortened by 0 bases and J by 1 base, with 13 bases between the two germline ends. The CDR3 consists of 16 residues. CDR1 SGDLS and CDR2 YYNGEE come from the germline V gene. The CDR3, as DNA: TGTGCCAGCAGCGTAGTGTCAAGGGGTTTTAACTATGGCTACACCTTC. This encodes CASSVVSRGFNYGYTF.

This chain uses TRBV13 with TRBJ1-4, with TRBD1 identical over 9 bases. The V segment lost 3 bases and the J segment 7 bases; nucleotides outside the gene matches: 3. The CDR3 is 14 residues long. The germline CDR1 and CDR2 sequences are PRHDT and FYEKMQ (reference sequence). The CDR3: CASSFGTGLEKLFF. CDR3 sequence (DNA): TGTGCCAGCAGCTTCGGGACAGGGCTTGAAAAACTGTTTTTT.

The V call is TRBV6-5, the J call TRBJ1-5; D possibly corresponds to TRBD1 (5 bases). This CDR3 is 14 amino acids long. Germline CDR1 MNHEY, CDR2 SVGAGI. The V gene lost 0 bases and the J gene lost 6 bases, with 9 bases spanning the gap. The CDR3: CASSYSGGVQPQHF. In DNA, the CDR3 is TGTGCCAGCAGTTACTCGGGGGGGGTTCAGCCCCAGCATTTT.

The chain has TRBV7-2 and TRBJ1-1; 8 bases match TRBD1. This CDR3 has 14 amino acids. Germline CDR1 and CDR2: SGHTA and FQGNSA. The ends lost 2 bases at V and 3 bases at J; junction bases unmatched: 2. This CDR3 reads CASSLQGADTEAFF. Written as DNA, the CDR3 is TGTGCCAGCAGCTTACAGGGGGCCGACACTGAAGCTTTCTTT.

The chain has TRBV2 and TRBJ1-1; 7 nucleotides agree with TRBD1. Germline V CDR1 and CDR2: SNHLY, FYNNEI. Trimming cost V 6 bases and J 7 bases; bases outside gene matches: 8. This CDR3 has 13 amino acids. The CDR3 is CASSNRQGIEAFF. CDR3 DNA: TGTGCCAGCAGCAATAGACAGGGCATTGAAGCTTTCTTT.